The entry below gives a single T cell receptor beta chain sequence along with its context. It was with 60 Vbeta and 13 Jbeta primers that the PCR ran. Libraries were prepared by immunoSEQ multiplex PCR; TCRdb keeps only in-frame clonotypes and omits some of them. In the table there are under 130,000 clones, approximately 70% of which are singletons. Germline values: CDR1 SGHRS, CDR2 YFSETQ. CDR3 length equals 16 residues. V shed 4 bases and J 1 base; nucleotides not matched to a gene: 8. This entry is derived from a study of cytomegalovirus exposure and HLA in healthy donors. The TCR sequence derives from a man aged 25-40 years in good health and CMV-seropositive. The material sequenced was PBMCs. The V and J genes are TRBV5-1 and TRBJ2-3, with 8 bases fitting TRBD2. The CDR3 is CASSREGHSGTDTQYF. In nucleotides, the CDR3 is TGCGCCAGCAGCCGGGAGGGTCACTCGGGCACAGATACGCAGTATTTT.